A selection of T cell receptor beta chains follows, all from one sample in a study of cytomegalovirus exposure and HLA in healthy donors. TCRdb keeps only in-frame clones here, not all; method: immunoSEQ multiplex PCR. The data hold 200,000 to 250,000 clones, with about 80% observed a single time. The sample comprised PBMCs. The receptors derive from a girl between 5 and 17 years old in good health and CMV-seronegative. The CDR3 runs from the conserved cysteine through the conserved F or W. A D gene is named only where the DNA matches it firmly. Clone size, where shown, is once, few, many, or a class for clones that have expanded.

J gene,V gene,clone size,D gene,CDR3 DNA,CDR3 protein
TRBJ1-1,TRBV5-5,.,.,TGTGCCAGCAGCTTGTTTGGGGCAATGAACACTGAAGCTTTCTTT,CASSLFGAMNTEAFF
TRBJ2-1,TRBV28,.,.,TGTGCCAGCACAACGTCCCGAGCCTTATACAATGAGCAGTTCTTC,CASTTSRALYNEQFF
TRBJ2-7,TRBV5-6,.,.,TGTGCCAGCAGCTTTGTTAACGAGCAGTACTTC,CASSFVNEQYF
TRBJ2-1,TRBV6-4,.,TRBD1,TGTGCCAGCAGTGACTCGAAACAGGGGGCGCGAGAGCAGTTCTTC,CASSDSKQGAREQFF
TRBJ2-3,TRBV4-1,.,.,TGCGCCAGCAGCTCCCAACCTAGCATCGTTAGAGATACGCAGTATTTT,CASSSQPSIVRDTQYF
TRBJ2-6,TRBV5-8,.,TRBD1,TGTGCCAGCAGATCCGGACAGGGGGCGCAAGGGGCCAACGTCCTGACTTTC,CASRSGQGAQGANVLTF
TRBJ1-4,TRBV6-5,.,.,TGTGCCAGCGGGCGTTTTACCAATGAAAAACTGTTTTTT,CASGRFTNEKLFF
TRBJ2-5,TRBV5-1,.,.,TGCGCCAGCAGCTTTACGGGGGGCAGAGAGACCCAGTACTTC,CASSFTGGRETQYF
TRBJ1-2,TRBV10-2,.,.,TGCGCCAGCAGTGGAACAGGGATCCTCTATGGCTACACCTTC,CASSGTGILYGYTF
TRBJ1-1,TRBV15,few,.,TGTGCCACCAGGCTTGGGAAGGGGAATCTAGAGGCTTTCTTT,CATRLGKGNLEAFF
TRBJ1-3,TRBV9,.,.,TGTGCCAGCAGCGCAGGGTTAAACACCATATATTTT,CASSAGLNTIYF
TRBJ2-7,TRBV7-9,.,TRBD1,TGTGCCAGCAGCTTGGGCCTGACAGGGGAGTTTGCCTACGAGCAGTACTTC,CASSLGLTGEFAYEQYF
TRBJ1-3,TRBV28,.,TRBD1,TGTGCCAGCAGGGCGACAGGGAGTAGTAACACCATATATTTT,CASRATGSSNTIYF
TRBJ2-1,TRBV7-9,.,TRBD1,TGTTCCAGCAGCTCGAACAGGGGCCCCGGGAATGAGCAGTTCTTC,CSSSSNRGPGNEQFF
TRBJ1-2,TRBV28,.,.,TGTGCCAGCAGTTTTACTGGGGGCCATGGCTACACCTTC,CASSFTGGHGYTF
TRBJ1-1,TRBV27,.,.,TGTGCCAGCAGTTTAACCCTGGGGGGGGCTTACACTGAAGCTTTCTTT,CASSLTLGGAYTEAFF
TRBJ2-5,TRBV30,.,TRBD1,TGTGCCTGGAGTGTCTCGTCTTTCAGGGGGGAGACCCAGTACTTC,CAWSVSSFRGETQYF
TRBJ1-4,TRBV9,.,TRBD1,TGTGCCAGCAGCGCTAGGGACAGCAAGACATCTAATGAAAAACTGTTTTTT,CASSARDSKTSNEKLFF
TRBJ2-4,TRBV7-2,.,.,TGTGCCAGCAGCTTAACTTCTATAGCCAAAAACATTCAGTACTTC,CASSLTSIAKNIQYF
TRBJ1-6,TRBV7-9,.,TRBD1,TGTGCCAGCAGCCTTTGGACAGGTTATAATTCACCCCTCCACTTT,CASSLWTGYNSPLHF
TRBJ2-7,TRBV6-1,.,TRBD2,TGTGCCAGCAGATTAGCGGGAGGAGGCTACGAGCAGTACTTC,CASRLAGGGYEQYF
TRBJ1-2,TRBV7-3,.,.,TGTGCCAGCAGCCCAAATTCTAACTATGGCTACACCTTC,CASSPNSNYGYTF
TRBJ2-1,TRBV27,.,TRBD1,TGTGCCAGCAGTTTCCCCGGACAGGGACGGGATGAGCAGTTCTTC,CASSFPGQGRDEQFF
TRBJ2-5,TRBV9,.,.,TGTGCCAGCAGCGTATCGACACCGCAAGAGACCCAGTACTTC,CASSVSTPQETQYF
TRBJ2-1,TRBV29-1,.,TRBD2,TGCAGCGGTAGCGGGGGCTCCTACAATGAGCAGTTCTTC,CSGSGGSYNEQFF